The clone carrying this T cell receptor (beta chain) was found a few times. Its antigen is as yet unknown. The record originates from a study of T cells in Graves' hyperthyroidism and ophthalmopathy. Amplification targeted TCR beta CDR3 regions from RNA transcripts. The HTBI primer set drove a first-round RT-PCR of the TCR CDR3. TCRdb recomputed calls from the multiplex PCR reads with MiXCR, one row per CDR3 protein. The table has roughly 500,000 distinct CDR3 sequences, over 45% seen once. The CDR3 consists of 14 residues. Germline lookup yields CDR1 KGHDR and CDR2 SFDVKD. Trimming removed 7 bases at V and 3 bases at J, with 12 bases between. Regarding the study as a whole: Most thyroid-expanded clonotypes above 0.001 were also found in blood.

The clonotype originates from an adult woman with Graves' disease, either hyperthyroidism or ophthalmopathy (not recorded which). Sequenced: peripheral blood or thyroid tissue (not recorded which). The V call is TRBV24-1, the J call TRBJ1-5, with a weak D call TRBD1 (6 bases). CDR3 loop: CATSLGHTNQPQHF. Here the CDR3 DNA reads TGTGCCACCAGCTTGGGACATACCAATCAGCCCCAGCATTTT.